The 18 T cell receptor beta chains below were found in one sample sequenced in a study of T cell responses to AZD1222 COVID-19 vaccine. Some clones are missing from TCRdb's copy, which holds only in-frame ones; the method was immunoSEQ multiplex PCR. The sample has 95,000 to 110,000 clones, 70% to 90% seen once. The material was peripheral blood, obtained 28 days after the second AZD1222 dose. These receptors came from an adult who received the AZD1222 COVID-19 vaccine.

The chain employs TRBV7-6 and TRBJ1-2; perhaps TRBD1 as D (6 bases). CDR3 length: 14 amino acids. Germline CDR1 SGHVS, CDR2 FNYEAQ. Trimming took 0 bases from V and 7 from J, leaving 12 bases between them. This CDR3 reads CASSLAEGRGGYTF. DNA of the CDR3: TGTGCCAGCAGCTTAGCGGAGGGCAGGGGTGGCTACACCTTC. Based on the CDR3 plus reference TRBV7-6 and TRBJ1-2, the full variable domain is GAGVSQSPRYKVTKRGQDVALRCDPISGHVSLYWYRQALGQGPEFLTYFNYEAQQDKSGLPNDRFSAERPEGSISTLTIQRTEQRDSAMYRCASSLAEGRGGYTFGSGTRLTVV.

The chain carries TRBV5-1 and TRBJ2-1; 7 bases align to TRBD1. V lost 0 bases to trimming and J lost 3 bases; unmatched junction nucleotides: 12. Germline CDR1 and CDR2: SGHRS and YFSETQ. The CDR3 sequence is 18 residues long. The CDR3 DNA follows: TGCGCCAGCAGCTTGGGGGCAGGGGGATTGGGATTCTACAATGAGCAGTTCTTC. This gives the protein CASSLGAGGLGFYNEQFF.

V is TRBV6-1 and J is TRBJ1-1; the D is unclear. With 3 bases removed from V and 1 base from J, the gap between germline ends came to 12 bases. Per the germline V gene, CDR1 is MNHNS and CDR2 is SASEGT. This CDR3 comprises 15 residues. This chain's CDR3 is CASSETRRKNTEAFF. In nucleotides, the CDR3 is TGTGCCAGCAGTGAGACAAGACGGAAGAACACTGAAGCTTTCTTT.

This clone has just one count. V usage is TRBV3-1 (or the pseudogene TRBV3-2) and J usage is TRBJ1-2; the D gene is possibly TRBD1 (5 bases). V was clipped by 1 base and J by 1 base, with 16 bases between them. Germline loops: CDR1 LGHDT, CDR2 YNNKEL (reference sequence). The CDR3 length is 17 residues. In DNA, the CDR3 is TGTGCCAGCAGCCAAGTTGGTACGGGACCAAGTAACTATGGCTACACCTTC. This encodes CASSQVGTGPSNYGYTF.

This clone appeared a single time. The chain combines TRBV6-5 with TRBJ1-6, with D unresolved. The CDR3 totals 13 residues. The germline gives CDR1 MNHEY, CDR2 SVGAGI. V gave up 6 bases and J gave up 9 bases, with 12 bases separating them. CDR3 in amino acids: CASSAIGSSPLHF. CDR3 coding DNA: TGTGCCAGCAGCGCAATCGGGAGTTCACCCCTCCACTTT.

This sequence joins TRBV11-2 and TRBJ1-3; D ambiguous. Germline V gives CDR1 SGHAT, CDR2 FQNNGV. The CDR3 is 15 residues long. V lost 0 bases to trimming and J lost 1 base, with 7 bases between them. CDR3 nucleotides: TGTGCCAGCAGCTTAGATAAGACATCTGGAAACACCATATATTTT. It encodes CASSLDKTSGNTIYF. The full variable domain, rest sourced from reference TRBV11-2 and TRBJ1-3, is EAGVAQSPRYKIIEKRQSVAFWCNPISGHATLYWYQQILGQGPKLLIQFQNNGVVDDSQLPKDRFSAERLKGVDSTLKIQPAKLEDSAVYLCASSLDKTSGNTIYFGEGSWLTVV.

CDR3 coding DNA: TGTGCCGTCAGGGATTCCAACACCGGGGAGCTGTTTTTT. This sequence encodes CAVRDSNTGELFF. V and J are TRBV12-3 or TRBV12-4 and TRBJ2-2, with D maybe TRBD1 (5 bases). The CDR3 sequence is 13 residues long. V lost 11 bases and J 2 bases, leaving 12 bases between the germline ends.

Worth noting for this clone: The junction differs from germline at one of its ends, possibly a read error. The rearrangement links TRBV12-3 or TRBV12-4 to TRBJ2-4; TRBD2 might be the D (6 bases). The CDR3 contains 12 residues. CDR3 nucleotides: TGTGCCAGCGGCCTCCGAGGAGGGGATAACCACTTC. Translating gives CASGLRGGDNHF.

The chain uses TRBV7-4 and TRBJ1-3; 7 bases match TRBD1. The CDR3 contains 20 residues. Germline-derived CDR1 and CDR2 are SGHVT and SQSDAQ. Germline trimming cut 0 bases from V and 0 bases from J; bases unmatched to any gene: 14. The DNA for the CDR3 is TGTGCCAGCAGCTTAGCGGATCCCGGGACAGACAAACTCTCTGGAAACACCATATATTTT. The encoded protein is CASSLADPGTDKLSGNTIYF. The full variable domain, rest sourced from reference TRBV7-4 and TRBJ1-3, is GAGVSQSPRYKVAKRGRDVALRCDSISGHVTLYWYRQTLGQGSEVLTYSQSDAQRDKSGRPSGRFSAERPERSVSTLKIQRTEQGDSAVYLCASSLADPGTDKLSGNTIYFGEGSWLTVV.

V gene TRBV27 combines with J gene TRBJ1-6; 10 positions match TRBD1. Germline V lookup: CDR1 MNHEY, CDR2 SMNVEV (reference sequence). V lost 7 bases to trimming and J lost 8 bases; unmatched junction nucleotides: 8. The CDR3 covers 15 residues. CDR3 residues: CASTPTGGAYSPLHF. CDR3 DNA: TGTGCCAGCACTCCGACAGGGGGCGCATATTCACCCCTCCACTTT.

In DNA form, the CDR3 reads TGTGCCAGCAGTTACTCGAGAGGGTTCAACGAGCAGTACTTC. Encoded protein: CASSYSRGFNEQYF. The chain uses TRBV6-5 and TRBJ2-7, with D tentatively TRBD2 (5 bases). V lost 0 bases to trimming and J lost 5 bases, with 11 bases between them. Looked up from germline, CDR1 is MNHEY and CDR2 is SVGAGI. There are 14 residues in the CDR3.

J is TRBJ1-5 and V is TRBV9, with D uncertain. The germline V gene encodes CDR1 SGDLS and CDR2 YYNGEE. The length of the CDR3 is 13 residues. Between the trimmed V and J ends, which lost 0 bases and 6 bases, there was a span of 7 bases. As DNA, the CDR3 is TGTGCCAGCAGCGTAGCTACCGGTCAGCCCCAGCATTTT. Translation: CASSVATGQPQHF.

The genes are TRBV25-1 and TRBJ2-1, with 10 bases matching TRBD2. V lost 3 bases, J lost 2 bases, and 4 bases stayed unmatched. Germline V lookup: CDR1 MGHDK, CDR2 SYGVNS. This CDR3 has 16 amino acids. For the CDR3, the DNA is TGTGCCAGCAGTGACCCGAGCGGGGGGGCCTACAATGAGCAGTTCTTC. Translation gives CASSDPSGGAYNEQFF.

The chain has TRBV5-1 and TRBJ1-1; tentative D call: TRBD1 (6 bases). The germline V gene has CDR1 SGHRS and CDR2 YFSETQ. Trimming stripped 0 bases from V and 5 bases from J, with 11 bases between. The CDR3 extends over 14 amino acids. The CDR3 spells CASSLDPRGTEAFF. The CDR3 DNA reads TGCGCCAGCAGCTTGGACCCCAGGGGTACTGAAGCTTTCTTT.

The table lists this clone with a few counts. The CDR3 DNA reads as TGCGCCAGCAGCTCCGGGACTAGCGGGGGGGAGACCCAGTACTTC. It specifies CASSSGTSGGETQYF. V and J are TRBV5-1 and TRBJ2-5; 15 bases line up with TRBD2. CDR3 length: 15 residues. Germline CDR1 SGHRS, CDR2 YFSETQ. V lost 3 bases, J lost 5 bases, and 2 bases stayed unmatched.

The gene calls are TRBV7-8 and TRBJ2-5, with D maybe TRBD1 (6 bases). Trimming took off 5 bases at V and 14 bases at J, with 21 bases between the two ends. CDR1 is SGHVS and CDR2 is FQNEAQ in the germline V gene. The CDR3 covers 13 residues. CDR3 nucleotides: TGTGCCAGCAGCCCGAACCCCACAGGGACGACCTACTTC. The encoded protein is CASSPNPTGTTYF.

V gene TRBV28 combines with J gene TRBJ1-2; TRBD1 might be the D (6 bases). The CDR3 contains 13 residues. Trimming took off 5 bases at V and 4 bases at J, with 11 bases between the two ends. CDR1 MDHEN and CDR2 SYDVKM come from the germline V gene. The DNA of the CDR3 is TGTGCCAGCAGTACCGGACAGTTCTATGGCTACACCTTC. Amino acids: CASSTGQFYGYTF.

The V gene is TRBV4-3, the J gene TRBJ2-7, with 11 bases matching TRBD1. The ends lost 4 bases at V and 2 bases at J; junction bases unmatched: 4. This CDR3 has 15 amino acids. CDR1 LGHNA and CDR2 YSLEER come from the germline V gene. Here the CDR3 DNA reads TGCGCCAGCAGCCCAGGGGACAGGGGGGCCTACGAGCAGTACTTC. It translates to CASSPGDRGAYEQYF.